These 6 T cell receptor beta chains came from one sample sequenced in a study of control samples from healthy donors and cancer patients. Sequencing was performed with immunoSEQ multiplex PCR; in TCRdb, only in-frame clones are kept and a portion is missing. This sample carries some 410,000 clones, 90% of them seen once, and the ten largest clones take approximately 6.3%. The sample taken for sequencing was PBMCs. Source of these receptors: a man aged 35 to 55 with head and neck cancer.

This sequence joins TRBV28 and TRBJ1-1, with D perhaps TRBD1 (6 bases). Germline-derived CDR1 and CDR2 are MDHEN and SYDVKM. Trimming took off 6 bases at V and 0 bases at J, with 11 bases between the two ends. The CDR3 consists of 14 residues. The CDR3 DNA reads TGTGCCAGCAGCTCTGGACAGATGAACACTGAAGCTTTCTTT. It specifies CASSSGQMNTEAFF.

The CDR3 DNA follows: TGCGCCAGCAGCTTGGAATCCGGGACTAGCGGGAACAATGAGCAGTTCTTC. As protein: CASSLESGTSGNNEQFF. The chain couples TRBV5-1 to TRBJ2-1; 13 bases match TRBD2. V lost 0 bases and J lost 5; bases outside the gene matches: 5. The CDR3 sequence is 17 residues long. CDR1 and CDR2 (germline): SGHRS, YFSETQ.

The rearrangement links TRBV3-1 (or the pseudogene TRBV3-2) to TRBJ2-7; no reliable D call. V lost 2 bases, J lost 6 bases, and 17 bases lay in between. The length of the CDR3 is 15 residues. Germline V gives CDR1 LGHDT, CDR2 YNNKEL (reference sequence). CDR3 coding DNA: TGTGCCAGCAGCCAATTAGGTCTCTATGTAAGCGAGCAGTACTTC. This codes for CASSQLGLYVSEQYF.

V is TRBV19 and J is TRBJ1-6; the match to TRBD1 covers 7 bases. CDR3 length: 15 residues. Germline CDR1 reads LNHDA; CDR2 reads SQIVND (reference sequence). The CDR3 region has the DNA TGTGCAGGCCGGGACAGCAACTCCTATAATTCACCCCTCCACTTT. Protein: CAGRDSNSYNSPLHF.

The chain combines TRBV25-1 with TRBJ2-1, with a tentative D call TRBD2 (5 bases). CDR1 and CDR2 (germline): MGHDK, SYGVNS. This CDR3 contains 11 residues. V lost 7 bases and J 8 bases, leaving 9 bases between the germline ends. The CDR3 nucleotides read TGTGCCAGCACATGGGGAGATGAGCAGTTCTTC. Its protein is CASTWGDEQFF.

The CDR3 reads CASSPISGGALTGELFF. In DNA, the CDR3 is TGCGCCAGCAGCCCAATAAGCGGGGGGGCCCTCACCGGGGAGCTGTTTTTT. The genes are TRBV4-3 and TRBJ2-2; TRBD2 matches at 10 bases. The CDR3 contains 17 residues. Per germline, CDR1 LGHNA and CDR2 YSLEER. Trimming at V came to 4 bases and at J to 4 bases, leaving 9 bases not matched to a gene.